This T cell receptor beta chain was found in a study of blood T cell repertoires in COVID-19. About the research overall: There were acute and convalescent COVID-19 samples, and they came from the United States, Italy and Spain.

In the authors' workflow: Amplified reference gene primers provided the basis for estimating nucleated cell counts. Generated by immunoSEQ multiplex PCR, the TCRdb table keeps only in-frame clones and is missing some. The DNA was the basis for D and trimming; V, J and clone size are from that table. The sample shows over 110,000 clones, 75% to 90% of them seen only once. The germline V gene has CDR1 MNHEY and CDR2 SMNVEV (reference sequence). J was trimmed by 5 bases and V by 3 bases; bases with no gene match: 6. This CDR3 has 14 amino acids. Sequencing used PBMCs or T cells enriched from blood (not recorded which). The TCR comes from a middle-aged man in a cohort exposed to, infected with or recovered from COVID-19 (not recorded which). The V gene is TRBV27, the J gene TRBJ2-7, with TRBD1 matching 8 bases. The CDR3 sequence: CASSFLDRAHEQYF. Written as DNA, the CDR3 is TGTGCCAGCAGTTTCCTGGACAGGGCCCACGAGCAGTACTTC.